The 30 T cell receptor beta chains listed next were all sequenced from one sample in a study of PD-L1 blockade in urothelial cancer. Measured with immunoSEQ multiplex PCR; TCRdb has only the in-frame clones, and not every one. Of about 53,000 clones in the sample, approximately 90% were seen once. The time point was: pretreatment peripheral blood. The starting material was PBMCs, obtained around atezolizumab (anti-PD-L1) treatment. These receptors all come from a woman aged 60-70 years with urothelial cancer.

The rearrangement links TRBV7-9 to TRBJ1-4, with a weak D call TRBD1 (6 bases). The V end lost 5 bases, the J end lost 7 bases, and 8 bases lay between the germline ends. The CDR3 totals 12 residues. Germline V gene data show CDR1 as SEHNR and CDR2 as FQNEAQ (reference sequence). This chain's CDR3 is CASSRGGEKLFF. CDR3 nucleotide sequence: TGTGCCAGCAGCAGGGGGGGTGAAAAACTGTTTTTT.

The rearrangement uses TRBV19 and TRBJ1-5, with unresolved D. This CDR3 region has 17 residues. The V gene's germline CDR1 is LNHDA and CDR2 SQIVND (reference sequence). Trimming left V 1 base short and J 0 bases short, with 13 bases between. The CDR3 sequence is CASSIVLVRYSNQPQHF. The CDR3 DNA sequence: TGTGCCAGTAGTATAGTGTTGGTCAGATATAGCAATCAGCCCCAGCATTTT.

This clone showed up just once. This sequence joins TRBV28 and TRBJ2-1, with 9 bases fitting TRBD2. The V segment lost 6 bases and the J segment 14 bases; nucleotides outside the gene matches: 11. CDR1 and CDR2 (germline): MDHEN, SYDVKM. This CDR3 has 13 residues. The CDR3 DNA is TGTGCCAGCAGCGGACTAGCGCTAGTTGGGAAGTTCTTC. Its translation: CASSGLALVGKFF.

This clone was recorded only once. The rearrangement uses TRBV2 and TRBJ2-4, with D possibly being TRBD1 (5 bases). Germline V lookup: CDR1 SNHLY, CDR2 FYNNEI. The CDR3 has 16 amino acids. Trimming removed 6 bases at V and 3 bases at J, with 18 bases between. In DNA, the CDR3 is TGTGCCAGCAGGCCCCCCAGGGCCGTCGGCAAAAACATTCAGTACTTC. This codes for CASRPPRAVGKNIQYF.

DNA for the CDR3: TGTGCCAGCAGCTGGCAGGGGAACGAGCAGTTCTTC. Translation: CASSWQGNEQFF. This chain uses TRBV5-4 with TRBJ2-1, with a possible D match to TRBD1 (6 bases). Trimming took off 3 bases at V and 10 bases at J, with 11 bases between the two ends. CDR1 is SGHNT and CDR2 is YYREEE in the germline V gene (reference sequence). The CDR3 runs 12 residues.

This chain connects TRBV11-2 to TRBJ2-3; 16 nucleotides agree with TRBD2. The germline V gene encodes CDR1 SGHAT and CDR2 FQNNGV. CDR3 length: 19 amino acids. V shed 0 bases, J shed 1 base, and the junction held 4 bases outside the gene matches. This chain's CDR3 is CASSLDGTSGRAGTDTQYF. The DNA of the CDR3 is TGTGCCAGCAGCTTAGATGGGACTAGCGGGAGGGCGGGCACAGATACGCAGTATTTT.

The chain couples TRBV7-8 to TRBJ1-3, with D maybe TRBD1 (6 bases). V was shortened by 7 bases and J by 0 bases, with 13 bases between the two germline ends. The CDR3 runs 15 residues. Germline values: CDR1 SGHVS, CDR2 FQNEAQ. CDR3 nucleotide sequence: TGTGCCAGCAACGACGGGGGGCCCTCTGGAAACACCATATATTTT. Translated: CASNDGGPSGNTIYF. Variable domain in full (rest from reference TRBV7-8 and TRBJ1-3): GAGVSQSPRYKVAKRGQDVALRCDPISGHVSLFWYQQALGQGPEFLTYFQNEAQLDKSGLPSDRFFAERPEGSVSTLKIQRTQQEDSAVYLCASNDGGPSGNTIYFGEGSWLTVV.

The chain joins TRBV7-6 to TRBJ2-1; 7 nucleotides line up with TRBD2. V shed 1 base, J shed 2 bases, and the junction held 5 bases outside the gene matches. In germline, CDR1 is SGHVS, CDR2 FNYEAQ. The CDR3 consists of 16 residues. The CDR3 protein is CASSLVPGGPYNEQFF. CDR3 DNA sequence: TGTGCCAGCAGCTTAGTCCCGGGAGGCCCCTACAATGAGCAGTTCTTC.

This chain uses TRBV7-9 with TRBJ2-7, with 8 nucleotides matching TRBD1. V lost 5 bases and J lost 2; bases outside the gene matches: 8. The CDR3 spans 15 residues. CDR1 and CDR2 from the germline V gene are SEHNR and FQNEAQ (reference sequence). The CDR3 region is CASSLGQDRAYEQYF. In DNA, the CDR3 is TGTGCCAGCAGCCTGGGGCAGGACAGGGCCTACGAGCAGTACTTC.

The rearrangement uses TRBV5-6 and TRBJ2-3; perhaps TRBD1 as D (6 bases). Germline V gene sequence: CDR1 SGHDT, CDR2 YYEEEE. Between the trimmed V and J ends, which lost 4 bases and 3 bases, there was a span of 12 bases. CDR3 length: 14 residues. The CDR3 coding sequence is TGTGCCAGCAGCCGGACAGTGAGAACAGATACGCAGTATTTT. Translating gives CASSRTVRTDTQYF.

V gene TRBV28 combines with J gene TRBJ2-5; 9 bases fit TRBD1. The CDR3 runs to 15 residues. The junction had 11 bases not matched to a gene; V was cut back by 6 bases and J by 6 bases. Per the germline V gene, CDR1 is MDHEN and CDR2 is SYDVKM. CDR3 bases: TGTGCCAGCAGCACAGGGGGCATTTACGTGAAGACCCAGTACTTC. It codes for CASSTGGIYVKTQYF.

The chain links TRBV9 to TRBJ2-1, with D possibly being TRBD2 (5 bases). This CDR3 is 15 amino acids long. V dropped 3 bases and J dropped 2 bases, with 12 bases sitting between them. CDR1 and CDR2 from the germline V gene are SGDLS and YYNGEE. The CDR3 sequence: CASSGASKAYNEQFF. CDR3 sequence (DNA): TGTGCCAGCAGCGGGGCTAGCAAAGCCTACAATGAGCAGTTCTTC.

The chain combines TRBV18 with TRBJ2-2; D not resolved. Trimming took 6 bases from V and 6 from J, leaving 11 bases between them. CDR3 length: 13 residues. Germline loops: CDR1 KGHSH, CDR2 LQKENI. The CDR3 loop is CASSLNRAGELFF. The CDR3 DNA is TGTGCCAGCTCCCTTAACAGAGCCGGGGAGCTGTTTTTT. The full variable domain, rest sourced from reference TRBV18 and TRBJ2-2, is NAGVMQNPRHLVRRRGQEARLRCSPMKGHSHVYWYRQLPEEGLKFMVYLQKENIIDESGMPKERFSAEFPKEGPSILRIQQVVRGDSAAYFCASSLNRAGELFFGEGSRLTVL.

V and J are TRBV6-6 and TRBJ1-4; 9 nucleotides line up with TRBD1. In germline, CDR1 is MNHNY, CDR2 SVGAGI (reference sequence). V was pared by 9 bases and J by 4 bases, with 3 bases of the junction left unmatched. This CDR3 is 13 amino acids long. CDR3 sequence reads: CASSDRGNEKLFF. The DNA of the CDR3 is TGTGCCAGTTCGGACAGGGGTAATGAAAAACTGTTTTTT.

This chain joins TRBV6-6 and TRBJ1-1, with TRBD1 identical over 9 bases. CDR3 length: 12 residues. CDR1 is MNHNY, CDR2 SVGAGI, per germline (reference sequence). The junction had 0 bases not matched to a gene; V was cut back by 6 bases and J by 4 bases. CDR3 sequence (DNA): TGTGCCAGCAGGACAGGGGGCACTGAAGCTTTCTTT. The encoded protein is CASRTGGTEAFF.

The chain employs TRBV7-2 and TRBJ2-7, with TRBD1 as a possible D gene (5 bases). The V end was cut by 5 bases, the J end by 4 bases, with 27 bases between. Germline V gene lookup returns CDR1 SGHTA and CDR2 FQGNSA. The CDR3 is 18 residues long. The CDR3, as DNA: TGTGCCAGCAGCAGCCATATCCAGGGAAGAGCAATTAATTACGAGCAGTACTTC. Protein: CASSSHIQGRAINYEQYF.

CDR3 nucleotide sequence: TGTGCCAGCAGCCGTGCTGCGGGAGTTGAAGGAGAGACCCAGTACTTC. Amino acid sequence: CASSRAAGVEGETQYF. The chain links TRBV7-2 to TRBJ2-5; 7 bases are a match to TRBD2. CDR3 length equals 16 residues. The germline gives CDR1 SGHTA, CDR2 FQGNSA. Losses at the gene ends were 5 bases for V and 4 bases for J; bases not matched to a gene: 13.

The chain is built from TRBV11-2 and TRBJ1-2, with TRBD1 identical over 8 bases. V was pared by 4 bases and J by 4 bases, with 2 bases of the junction left unmatched. Germline CDR1 is SGHAT and CDR2 is FQNNGV. This CDR3 is built from 13 residues. CDR3 loop: CASSSQGAYGYTF. CDR3 DNA sequence: TGTGCCAGCAGCTCCCAGGGGGCCTATGGCTACACCTTC.

The chain recombines TRBV19 with TRBJ1-1; the D gene is possibly TRBD1 (5 bases). V was shortened by 7 bases and J by 1 base, with 13 bases between the two germline ends. The CDR3 length is 14 residues. Germline V CDR1 and CDR2: LNHDA, SQIVND (reference sequence). In DNA form, the CDR3 reads TGTGCCAGTACCTCGTGGGGGGGGAACACTGAAGCTTTCTTT. Translated, it gives CASTSWGGNTEAFF.

The chain carries TRBV6-5 and TRBJ2-7; 9 bases line up with TRBD1. Trimming removed 7 bases from V and 4 bases from J; junction bases left unmatched: 11. The CDR3 sequence is 15 residues long. The germline V gene has CDR1 MNHEY and CDR2 SVGAGI. The CDR3 DNA follows: TGTGCCAGCATCAGCCCGGGACAGGGACATTACGAGCAGTACTTC. This gives the protein CASISPGQGHYEQYF.

The chain employs TRBV19 and TRBJ2-1, with 8 positions matching TRBD2. Germline V lookup: CDR1 LNHDA, CDR2 SQIVND (reference sequence). The ends lost 9 bases at V and 4 bases at J; junction bases unmatched: 11. This CDR3 spans 15 amino acids. The CDR3 loop is CASRVREGPYNEQFF. The CDR3 nucleotides read TGTGCCAGCCGGGTCCGGGAGGGACCTTACAATGAGCAGTTCTTC.

This rearrangement joins TRBV7-2 to TRBJ2-7, with TRBD1 identical over 7 bases. The CDR3 sequence is 14 residues long. Trimming took 7 bases from V and 2 from J; bases not matched to a gene: 8. The germline V gene encodes CDR1 SGHTA and CDR2 FQGNSA. The CDR3: CASNEGTVAYEQYF. The CDR3 DNA sequence: TGTGCCAGCAACGAAGGGACAGTGGCCTACGAGCAGTACTTC.

In DNA, the CDR3 is TGTGCCAGCAGTCCAGGGGGCCTGACTGAAGCTTTCTTT. Protein sequence: CASSPGGLTEAFF. The rearrangement joins TRBV6-6 to TRBJ1-1; 8 positions agree with TRBD1. Per germline, CDR1 MNHNY and CDR2 SVGAGI (reference sequence). This CDR3 comprises 13 residues. V dropped 5 bases and J dropped 5; count of bases not matched to a gene: 4.

V and J are TRBV2 and TRBJ2-7; D might be TRBD1 (6 bases). Trimming removed 6 bases at V and 6 bases at J, with 15 bases between. Germline V gene data show CDR1 as SNHLY and CDR2 as FYNNEI. This CDR3 has 13 residues. CDR3 protein: CASSYSTGSEQYF. The CDR3 DNA reads as TGTGCCAGCAGCTACAGTACAGGGAGCGAGCAGTACTTC.

This clone appeared a single time. The chain employs TRBV19 and TRBJ1-5; D gene unclear. Looked up from germline, CDR1 is LNHDA and CDR2 is SQIVND (reference sequence). This CDR3 is 16 amino acids long. V lost 7 bases to trimming and J lost 0 bases, with 16 bases between them. In DNA, the CDR3 is TGTGCCAGTATGAGAGAATCGGGAACTAGCAATCAGCCCCAGCATTTT. This sequence encodes CASMRESGTSNQPQHF.

J is TRBJ2-1 and V is TRBV5-4; the D is unclear. Germline CDR1 is SGHNT and CDR2 is YYREEE (reference sequence). The CDR3 consists of 15 residues. The V end was cut by 0 bases, the J end by 5 bases, with 12 bases between. CDR3 amino acids: CASSLDISSNNEQFF. The CDR3 region has the DNA TGTGCCAGCAGCTTGGATATTAGTTCTAACAATGAGCAGTTCTTC. The whole variable domain, filled in from reference TRBV5-4 and TRBJ2-1, reads ETGVTQSPTHLIKTRGQQVTLRCSSQSGHNTVSWYQQALGQGPQFIFQYYREEENGRGNFPPRFSGLQFPNYSSELNVNALELDDSALYLCASSLDISSNNEQFFGPGTRLTVL.

This chain links TRBV27 with TRBJ1-2; possibly TRBD1 for D (5 bases). Germline lookup yields CDR1 MNHEY and CDR2 SMNVEV (reference sequence). V lost 5 bases and J lost 4, with 11 bases in between. The CDR3 sequence is 13 residues long. The CDR3 loop reads CASSRQGRYGYTF. As DNA, the CDR3 is TGTGCCAGCAGTAGGCAGGGCCGCTATGGCTACACCTTC.

V usage is TRBV10-1 and J usage is TRBJ2-1, with D perhaps matching TRBD2 (7 bases). The CDR3 has 15 amino acids. Germline CDR1 reads WNHNN; CDR2 reads SYGVQD (reference sequence). Deletions cut 0 bases from V and 6 bases from J, with 12 bases between. The CDR3 DNA follows: TGCGCCAGCAGTGAGTCGACCCGGGGGGCCAATGAGCAGTTCTTC. As protein: CASSESTRGANEQFF.

The CDR3 here is CASSFLAQNEKLFF. The CDR3 DNA sequence: TGTGCCAGCAGTTTTTTGGCCCAGAATGAAAAACTGTTTTTT. The genes are TRBV27 and TRBJ1-4; D unclear. The CDR3 is 14 amino acids. CDR1 and CDR2 from the germline V gene are MNHEY and SMNVEV (reference sequence). V gave up 3 bases and J gave up 5 bases, with 10 bases separating them.

The chain carries TRBV7-2 and TRBJ1-1; TRBD1 agrees at 11 bases. Trimming removed 7 bases from V and 1 base from J; junction bases left unmatched: 2. CDR3 length: 14 amino acids. CDR1 is SGHTA and CDR2 is FQGNSA in the germline V gene. CDR3 residues: CASTGQGANTEAFF. DNA of the CDR3: TGTGCCAGCACCGGACAGGGGGCGAACACTGAAGCTTTCTTT.